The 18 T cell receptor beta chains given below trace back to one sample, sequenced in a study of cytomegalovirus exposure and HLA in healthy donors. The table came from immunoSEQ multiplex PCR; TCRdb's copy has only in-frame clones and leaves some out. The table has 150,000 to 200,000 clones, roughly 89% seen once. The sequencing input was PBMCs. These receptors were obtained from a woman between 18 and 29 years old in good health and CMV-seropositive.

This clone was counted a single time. The CDR3 region is CASVWQATNEKLFF. The DNA for the CDR3 is TGTGCCAGCGTCTGGCAGGCAACTAATGAAAAACTGTTTTTT. This chain links TRBV6-1 with TRBJ1-4; unclear D gene. Germline values: CDR1 MNHNS, CDR2 SASEGT. The CDR3 runs 14 residues. Trimming cost V 8 bases and J 0 bases, with 10 bases left between them.

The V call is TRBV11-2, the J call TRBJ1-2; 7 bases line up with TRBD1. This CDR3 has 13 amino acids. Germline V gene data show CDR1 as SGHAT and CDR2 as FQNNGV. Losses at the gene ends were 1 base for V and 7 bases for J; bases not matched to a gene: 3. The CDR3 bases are TGTGCCAGCAGCTTAGGTGGGACAGCTGGCTACACCTTC. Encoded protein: CASSLGGTAGYTF.

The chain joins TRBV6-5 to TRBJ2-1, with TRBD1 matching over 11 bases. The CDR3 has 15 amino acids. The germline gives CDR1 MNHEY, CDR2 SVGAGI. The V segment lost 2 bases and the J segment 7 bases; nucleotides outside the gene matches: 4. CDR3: CASSYADRGQNEQFF. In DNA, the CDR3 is TGTGCCAGCAGTTACGCGGACAGGGGGCAGAATGAGCAGTTCTTC.

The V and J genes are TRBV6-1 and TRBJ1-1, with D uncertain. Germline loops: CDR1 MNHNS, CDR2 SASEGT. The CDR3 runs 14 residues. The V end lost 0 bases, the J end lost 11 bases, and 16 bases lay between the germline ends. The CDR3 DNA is TGTGCCAGCAGTGAAGCGCCCGGCCCCTCGGAGGCTTTCTTT. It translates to CASSEAPGPSEAFF.

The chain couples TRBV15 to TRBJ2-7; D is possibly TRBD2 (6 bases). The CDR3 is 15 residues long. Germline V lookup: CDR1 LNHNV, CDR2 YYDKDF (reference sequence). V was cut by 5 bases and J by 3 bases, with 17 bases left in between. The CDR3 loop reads CATSRVGGKGYEQYF. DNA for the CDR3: TGTGCCACCAGCCGTGTTGGAGGGAAGGGCTACGAGCAGTACTTC.

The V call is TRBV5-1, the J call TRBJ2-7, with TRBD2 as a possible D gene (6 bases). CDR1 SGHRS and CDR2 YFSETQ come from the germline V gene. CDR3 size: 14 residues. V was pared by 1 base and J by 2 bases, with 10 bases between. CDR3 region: CASSLTGLTYEQYF. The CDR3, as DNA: TGCGCCAGCAGCTTGACGGGACTTACCTACGAGCAGTACTTC.

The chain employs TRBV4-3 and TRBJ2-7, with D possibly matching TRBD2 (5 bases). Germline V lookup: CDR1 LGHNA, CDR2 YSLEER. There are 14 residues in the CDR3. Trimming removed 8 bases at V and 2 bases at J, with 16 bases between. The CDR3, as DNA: TGCGCCAGCTTTGAGGCGGACGGGACCTACGAGCAGTACTTC. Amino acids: CASFEADGTYEQYF.

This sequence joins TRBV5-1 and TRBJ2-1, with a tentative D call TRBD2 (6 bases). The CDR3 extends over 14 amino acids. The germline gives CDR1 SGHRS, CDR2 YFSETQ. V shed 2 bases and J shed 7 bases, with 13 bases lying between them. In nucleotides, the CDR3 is TGCGCCAGCAGCTTTGAGGGGACTTCGAATGAGCAGTTCTTC. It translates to CASSFEGTSNEQFF.

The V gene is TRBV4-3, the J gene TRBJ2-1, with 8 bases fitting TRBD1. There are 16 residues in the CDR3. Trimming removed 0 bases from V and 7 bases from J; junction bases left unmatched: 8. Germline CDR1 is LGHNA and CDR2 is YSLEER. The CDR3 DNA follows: TGCGCCAGCAGCCAAGAGTTGGCGGACAGGGTTAATGAGCAGTTCTTC. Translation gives CASSQELADRVNEQFF.

Written as DNA, the CDR3 is TGCGCCAGCAGCCAAGTCCTGACAGGGGAAGAGACCCAGTACTTC. As protein: CASSQVLTGEETQYF. The chain is built from TRBV4-1 and TRBJ2-5; TRBD1 matches 8 bases. V dropped 1 base and J dropped 3; count of bases not matched to a gene: 4. The germline V gene encodes CDR1 MGHRA and CDR2 YSYEKL. The CDR3 has 15 amino acids.

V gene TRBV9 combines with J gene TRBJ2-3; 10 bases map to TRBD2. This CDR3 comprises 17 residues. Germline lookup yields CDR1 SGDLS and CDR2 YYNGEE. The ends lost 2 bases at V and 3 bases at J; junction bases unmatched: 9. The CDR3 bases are TGTGCCAGCAGCGTTTCTAGCGGGGGAGTGGTTACAGATACGCAGTATTTT. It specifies CASSVSSGGVVTDTQYF.

The CDR3 nucleotides are TGCAGCGTTGCTCAGGGAGGGAGGGAGCAGTACTTC. Its protein is CSVAQGGREQYF. The chain joins TRBV29-1 to TRBJ2-7, with 7 bases that match TRBD2. V lost 4 bases, J lost 7 bases, and 7 bases stayed unmatched. The CDR3 sequence is 12 residues long. Germline CDR1 reads SQVTM; CDR2 reads ANQGSEA.

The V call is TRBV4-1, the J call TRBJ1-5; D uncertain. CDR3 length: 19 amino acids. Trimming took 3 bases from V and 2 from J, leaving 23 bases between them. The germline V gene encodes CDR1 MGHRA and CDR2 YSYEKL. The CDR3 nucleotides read TGCGCCAGCAGCCACTATTATTCGACGGGTTCAGCAGGCAATCAGCCCCAGCATTTT. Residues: CASSHYYSTGSAGNQPQHF.

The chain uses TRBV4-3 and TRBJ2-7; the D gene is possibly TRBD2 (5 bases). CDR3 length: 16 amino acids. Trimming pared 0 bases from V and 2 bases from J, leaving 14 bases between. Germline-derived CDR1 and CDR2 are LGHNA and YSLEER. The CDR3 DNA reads TGCGCCAGCAGCCAAGAGGCGGACTTGATGGCCTACGAGCAGTACTTC. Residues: CASSQEADLMAYEQYF.

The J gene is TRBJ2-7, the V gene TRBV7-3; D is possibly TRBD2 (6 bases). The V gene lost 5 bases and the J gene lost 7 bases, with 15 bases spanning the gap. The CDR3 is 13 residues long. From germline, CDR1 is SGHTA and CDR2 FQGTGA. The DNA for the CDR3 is TGTGCCAGCAGCAGTAAGGGCGGGGTTGAGCAGTACTTC. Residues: CASSSKGGVEQYF.

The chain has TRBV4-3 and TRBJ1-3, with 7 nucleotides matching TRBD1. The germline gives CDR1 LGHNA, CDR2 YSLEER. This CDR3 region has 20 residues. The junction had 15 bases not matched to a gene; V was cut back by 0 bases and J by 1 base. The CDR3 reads CASSQETRGTIAGSGNTIYF. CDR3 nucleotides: TGCGCCAGCAGCCAAGAGACCAGGGGGACGATAGCGGGGTCTGGAAACACCATATATTTT.

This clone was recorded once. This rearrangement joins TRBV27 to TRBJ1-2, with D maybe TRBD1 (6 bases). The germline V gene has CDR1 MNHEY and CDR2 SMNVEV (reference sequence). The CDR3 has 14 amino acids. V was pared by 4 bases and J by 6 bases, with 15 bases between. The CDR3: CASSSGHFWNGYTF. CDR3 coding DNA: TGTGCCAGCAGTTCGGGACATTTTTGGAATGGCTACACCTTC.

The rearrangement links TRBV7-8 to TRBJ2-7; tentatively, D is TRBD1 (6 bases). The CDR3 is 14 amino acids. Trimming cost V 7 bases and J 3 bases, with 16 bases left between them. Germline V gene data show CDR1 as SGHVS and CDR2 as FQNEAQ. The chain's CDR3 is CASIPSGTSYEQYF. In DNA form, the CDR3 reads TGTGCCAGCATCCCATCCGGGACAAGCTACGAGCAGTACTTC.